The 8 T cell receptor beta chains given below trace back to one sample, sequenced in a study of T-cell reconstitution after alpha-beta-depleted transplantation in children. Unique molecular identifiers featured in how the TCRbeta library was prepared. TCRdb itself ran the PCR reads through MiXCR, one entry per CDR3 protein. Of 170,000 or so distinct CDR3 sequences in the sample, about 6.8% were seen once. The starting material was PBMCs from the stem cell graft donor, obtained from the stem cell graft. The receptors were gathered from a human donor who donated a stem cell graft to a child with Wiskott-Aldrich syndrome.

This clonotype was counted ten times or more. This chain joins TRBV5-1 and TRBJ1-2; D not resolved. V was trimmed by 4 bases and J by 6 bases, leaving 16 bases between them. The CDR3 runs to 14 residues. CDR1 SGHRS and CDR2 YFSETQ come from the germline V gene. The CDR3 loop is CASSNGYRRHGYTF. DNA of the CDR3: TGCGCCAGCAGCAACGGGTACAGACGGCATGGCTACACCTTC.

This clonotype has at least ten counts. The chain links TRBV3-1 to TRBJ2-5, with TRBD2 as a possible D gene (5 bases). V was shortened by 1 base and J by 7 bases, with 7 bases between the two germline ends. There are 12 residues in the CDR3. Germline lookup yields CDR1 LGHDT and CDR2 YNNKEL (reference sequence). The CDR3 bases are TGTGCCAGCAGCCAAGTGGAGGCGACCCAGTACTTC. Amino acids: CASSQVEATQYF.

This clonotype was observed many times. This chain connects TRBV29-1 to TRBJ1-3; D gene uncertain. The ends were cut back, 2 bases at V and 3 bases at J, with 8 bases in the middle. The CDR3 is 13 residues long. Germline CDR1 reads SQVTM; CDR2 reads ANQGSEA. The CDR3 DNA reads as TGCAGCGTTGAAACCCGGGGTGGAAACACCATATATTTT. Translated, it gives CSVETRGGNTIYF.

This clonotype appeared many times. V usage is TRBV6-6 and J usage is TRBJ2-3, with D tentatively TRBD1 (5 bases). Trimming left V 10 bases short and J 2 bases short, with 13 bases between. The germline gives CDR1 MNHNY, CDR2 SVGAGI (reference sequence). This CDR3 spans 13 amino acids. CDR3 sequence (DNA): TGTGCCATCCGCAGGGAACTCACAGATACGCAGTATTTT. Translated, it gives CAIRRELTDTQYF.

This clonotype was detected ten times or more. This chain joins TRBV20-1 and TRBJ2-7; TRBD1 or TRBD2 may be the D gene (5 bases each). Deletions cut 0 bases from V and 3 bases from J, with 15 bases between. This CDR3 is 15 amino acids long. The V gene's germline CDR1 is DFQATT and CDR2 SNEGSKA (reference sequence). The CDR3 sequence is CSARDPRGTDYEQYF. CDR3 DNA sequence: TGCAGTGCTAGAGATCCGAGAGGGACGGACTACGAGCAGTACTTC.

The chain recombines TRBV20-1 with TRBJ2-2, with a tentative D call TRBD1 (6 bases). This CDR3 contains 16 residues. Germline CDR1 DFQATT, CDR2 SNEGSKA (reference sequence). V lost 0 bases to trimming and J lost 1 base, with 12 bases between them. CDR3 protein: CSAREMGAKNTGELFF. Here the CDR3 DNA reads TGCAGTGCTAGAGAAATGGGGGCTAAGAACACCGGGGAGCTGTTTTTT.

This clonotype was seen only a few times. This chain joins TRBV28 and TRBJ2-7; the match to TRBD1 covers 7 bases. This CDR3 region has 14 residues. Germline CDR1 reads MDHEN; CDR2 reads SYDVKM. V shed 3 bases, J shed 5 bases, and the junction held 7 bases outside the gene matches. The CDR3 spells CASSFDRVLHEQYF. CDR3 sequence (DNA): TGTGCCAGCAGTTTTGACAGGGTACTACACGAGCAGTACTTC.

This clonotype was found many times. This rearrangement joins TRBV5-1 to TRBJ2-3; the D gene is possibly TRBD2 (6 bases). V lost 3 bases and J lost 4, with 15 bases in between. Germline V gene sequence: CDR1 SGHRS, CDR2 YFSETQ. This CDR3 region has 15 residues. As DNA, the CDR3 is TGCGCCAGCAGCTCCCTGGGGACTCCTTCAGATACGCAGTATTTT. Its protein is CASSSLGTPSDTQYF.